This is a list of T cell receptor beta chains from one sample in a study of siplizumab effects on memory and regulatory T cells. TCRdb's copy holds only in-frame clones and misses some; the assay was immunoSEQ multiplex PCR. Here the sample spans around 100,000 clones, about 94% being singletons. Material for sequencing was non-Treg CD4+ T cells sorted from blood. These receptors were obtained from a human donor in good health. CDR3s include the opening cysteine and the closing phenylalanine or tryptophan. Each record gives: D gene, J gene, clone size, V gene, CDR3 DNA, CDR3 protein. A D gene is named only where the DNA matches it firmly. For some rows the clone size is stated as once, few or many, or as a class when expanded; others skip it.

- TRBJ1-2 - TRBV14 TGTGCCAGCAGCCAAGTGGGGTCTGGCTACACCTTC CASSQVGSGYTF
- TRBJ1-3 - TRBV4-2 TGTGCCAGCAGCCAAGAAACGTTGGCAGCCTCTGGAAACACCATATATTTT CASSQETLAASGNTIYF
- TRBJ2-3 - TRBV5-1 TGCGCCAGCAGCGCCTGGACAGGGTTTGGGGATAGCGGGAGCAAAGATACGCAGTATTTT CASSAWTGFGDSGSKDTQYF
TRBD1 TRBJ2-3 - TRBV9 TGTGCCAGCAGCGTCTCGACAGGGGGACAGCATACGCAGTATTTT CASSVSTGGQHTQYF
TRBD2 TRBJ2-7 - TRBV2 TGTGCCAGCAGTATAGCGGGAGTCGAGCAGTACTTC CASSIAGVEQYF
TRBD1 TRBJ1-4 few TRBV28 TGTGCCAGCAGTCGCCTGACAGGGGTAGAAAAACTGTTTTTT CASSRLTGVEKLFF
TRBD1 TRBJ2-3 - TRBV6-1 TGTGCCAGCAGTGAAGGACAGGGGGCCGATACGCAGTATTTT CASSEGQGADTQYF
- TRBJ2-4 once TRBV19 TGTACCCACGGCAGAAACATTCAGTACTTC CTHGRNIQYF
TRBD2 TRBJ2-1 - TRBV7-2 TGTGCCAGCAGCTTAGATAGGCTAGCGGGCACCTACAATGAGCAGTTCTTC CASSLDRLAGTYNEQFF
- TRBJ2-1 - TRBV7-2 TGTGCCAGCAGCCATGGCCGGGTGGGGTTCTACAATGAGCAGTTCTTC CASSHGRVGFYNEQFF
- TRBJ1-5 - TRBV28 TGTGCCAGCAGTCGGCCGGGAGAAGGGGCCCAGCATTTT CASSRPGEGAQHF
TRBD1 TRBJ1-5 - TRBV19 TGTGCCAGTAGGGCGACAGGGGCCCGCAATCAGCCCCAGCATTTT CASRATGARNQPQHF
TRBD1 TRBJ1-3 - TRBV28 TGTGCCAGCAGCGCAAGGGTAGCCGGGACAGGGGAAAACACCATATATTTT CASSARVAGTGENTIYF
- TRBJ1-1 - TRBV9 TGTGCCAGCAGCGTATTCTCCGGGGGAATGAACACTGAAGCTTTCTTT CASSVFSGGMNTEAFF
- TRBJ1-1 - TRBV6-5 TGTGCCAGCAGTTACGCAGGATGGAACACTGAAGCTTTCTTT CASSYAGWNTEAFF
- TRBJ2-1 - TRBV9 TGTGCCAGCACAACGGCAGCGGGTAGCTCCTACAATGAGCAGTTCTTC CASTTAAGSSYNEQFF
TRBD2 TRBJ2-1 - TRBV5-1 TGCGCCAGCAGCTTACGTCTAGCGGGAGATGGGGGGAATGAGCAGTTCTTC CASSLRLAGDGGNEQFF
- TRBJ2-1 - TRBV13 TGTGCCAGCAGCTTAGAGTACGGGACGGACTCCTACAATGAGCAGTTCTTC CASSLEYGTDSYNEQFF
TRBD2 TRBJ2-3 - TRBV5-1 TGCGCCAGCGCGACTAGCGGGAGTGTTAGAGGGTCAGATACGCAGTATTTT CASATSGSVRGSDTQYF
- TRBJ2-3 - TRBV7-3 TGTGCCAGCAGCCCCCCCGGAGATACGCAGTATTTT CASSPPGDTQYF
- TRBJ1-4 - TRBV6-1 TGTGCCACCGAGGTGGATGAAAAACTGTTTTTT CATEVDEKLFF
- TRBJ2-3 - TRBV5-1 TGCGCCAGCAGCTTGTCGGATGCCACAGATACGCAGTATTTT CASSLSDATDTQYF
TRBD1 TRBJ2-7 - TRBV4-2 TGTGCCAGCAGCCAAGGCCAGGGGGACTACGAGCAGTACTTC CASSQGQGDYEQYF
TRBD2 TRBJ2-1 - TRBV18 TGTGCCAGCTCACACCTTCCTGCGGGAGGGCCCACCTACAATGAGCAGTTCTTC CASSHLPAGGPTYNEQFF
TRBD1 TRBJ2-1 once TRBV7-8 TGTGCCAGCAGCCCGACACGGGACAGAAACAATGAGCAGTTCTTC CASSPTRDRNNEQFF
- TRBJ1-1 - TRBV10-2 TGCGCCAGCGGCACCCTTCGGGCTGAAGCTTTCTTT CASGTLRAEAFF
- TRBJ2-7 - TRBV4-1 TGCGCCAGCAGCCAACCCACGGCCAGTGACTACGAGCAGTACTTC CASSQPTASDYEQYF
- TRBJ2-6 - TRBV7-9 TGTGCCAGCAGCTTAGCTTTCTCTGGGGCCAACGTCCTGACTTTC CASSLAFSGANVLTF